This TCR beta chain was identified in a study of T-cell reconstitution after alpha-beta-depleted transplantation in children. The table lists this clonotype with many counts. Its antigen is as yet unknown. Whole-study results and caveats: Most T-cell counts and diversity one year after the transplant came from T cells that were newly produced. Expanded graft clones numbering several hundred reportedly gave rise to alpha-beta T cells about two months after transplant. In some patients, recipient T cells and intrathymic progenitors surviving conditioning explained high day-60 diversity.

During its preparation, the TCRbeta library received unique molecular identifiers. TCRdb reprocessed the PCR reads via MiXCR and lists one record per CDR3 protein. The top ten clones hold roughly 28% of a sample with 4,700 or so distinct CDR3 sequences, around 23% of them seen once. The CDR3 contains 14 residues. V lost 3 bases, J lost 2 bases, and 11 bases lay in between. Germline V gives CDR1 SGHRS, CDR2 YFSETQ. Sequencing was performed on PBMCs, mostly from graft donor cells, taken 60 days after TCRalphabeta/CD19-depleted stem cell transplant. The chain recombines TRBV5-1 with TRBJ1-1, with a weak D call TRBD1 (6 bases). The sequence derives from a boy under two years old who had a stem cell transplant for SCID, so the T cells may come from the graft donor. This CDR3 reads CASSSRTANTEAFF. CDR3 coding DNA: TGCGCCAGCAGCTCCCGGACAGCTAACACTGAAGCTTTCTTT.